Shown below are 29 T cell receptor beta chains from a single sample sequenced in a study of blood T cell repertoires in COVID-19. Sequenced by immunoSEQ multiplex PCR; TCRdb stores in-frame clones only, minus some. The data contain about 110,000 clones, roughly 83% of them singletons. Material: peripheral blood. The receptors originated from a woman aged 60-75 years with acute or convalescent COVID-19.

This clone is medium-sized (0.01 to 0.1%) in the sample. The chain recombines TRBV2 with TRBJ1-5, with a tentative D call TRBD1 (5 bases). The germline gives CDR1 SNHLY, CDR2 FYNNEI. V lost 4 bases and J lost 6, with 13 bases in between. The CDR3 is 14 amino acids. The chain's CDR3 is CASSVGAEVQPQHF. The CDR3 coding sequence is TGTGCCAGCAGTGTAGGGGCAGAAGTTCAGCCCCAGCATTTT.

The chain carries TRBV10-3 and TRBJ1-4, with TRBD1 as a possible D gene (5 bases). Deletions cut 6 bases from V and 0 bases from J, with 8 bases between. The CDR3 length is 14 residues. CDR1 and CDR2 from the germline V gene are ENHRY and SYGVKD. The CDR3 nucleotides read TGTGCCATCAGGCAGGGTACAACTAATGAAAAACTGTTTTTT. Translation: CAIRQGTTNEKLFF.

This clone has more than one count but fewer than ten. This chain connects TRBV7-2 to TRBJ2-2, with D possibly matching TRBD1 (6 bases). V shed 3 bases and J shed 5 bases, with 13 bases lying between them. The CDR3 is 15 amino acids. CDR1 and CDR2 (germline): SGHTA, FQGNSA. The CDR3: CASSLVRGWTGELFF. The CDR3, as DNA: TGTGCCAGCAGCTTGGTCAGGGGTTGGACCGGGGAGCTGTTTTTT.

The CDR3 sequence: CASSESAATDTQYF. DNA of the CDR3: TGCGCCAGCAGTGAGTCCGCGGCCACAGATACGCAGTATTTT. The genes are TRBV10-2 and TRBJ2-3; D remains ambiguous. Germline V gives CDR1 WSHSY, CDR2 SAAADI. The CDR3 spans 14 residues. V lost 0 bases to trimming and J lost 2 bases, with 6 bases between them.

The rearrangement links TRBV30 to TRBJ2-1; D may be TRBD1 (5 bases). V was shortened by 0 bases and J by 5 bases, with 8 bases between the two germline ends. The CDR3 is made up of 13 amino acids. CDR1 and CDR2 (germline): GTSNPN, SVGIG (reference sequence). CDR3 protein: CAWSVGQHNEQFF. DNA of the CDR3: TGTGCCTGGAGTGTGGGGCAGCACAATGAGCAGTTCTTC.

The table lists this clone with a few counts. The chain combines TRBV4-1 with TRBJ1-1; the D gene is possibly TRBD1 (6 bases). Deletions cut 0 bases from V and 3 bases from J, with 14 bases between. Germline V gene lookup returns CDR1 MGHRA and CDR2 YSYEKL. The CDR3 is 16 residues long. The CDR3 reads CASSQDTQGRYTEAFF. The CDR3 coding sequence is TGCGCCAGCAGCCAAGATACACAGGGAAGGTACACTGAAGCTTTCTTT.

The V gene is TRBV11-2, the J gene TRBJ1-1; 7 bases are shared with TRBD1. The CDR3 runs 14 residues. Trimming removed 0 bases from V and 3 bases from J; junction bases left unmatched: 1. Germline CDR1 reads SGHAT; CDR2 reads FQNNGV. CDR3 coding DNA: TGTGCCAGCAGCTTAGAACAGGGGTACACTGAAGCTTTCTTT. Protein sequence: CASSLEQGYTEAFF.

This chain joins TRBV28 and TRBJ1-2, with D uncertain. Germline CDR1 is MDHEN and CDR2 is SYDVKM. This CDR3 contains 14 residues. V was shortened by 2 bases and J by 2 bases, with 9 bases between the two germline ends. In nucleotides, the CDR3 is TGTGCCAGCAGTTTAGTCACAGAGAACTATGGCTACACCTTC. It translates to CASSLVTENYGYTF.

The genes are TRBV29-1 and TRBJ2-1, with 8 bases identical to TRBD1. Germline loops: CDR1 SQVTM, CDR2 ANQGSEA. Trimming removed 5 bases from V and 0 bases from J; junction bases left unmatched: 9. This CDR3 comprises 16 residues. CDR3 region: CSVRPTGASSYNEQFF. The CDR3 nucleotides are TGCAGCGTTAGACCGACAGGGGCCTCCTCCTACAATGAGCAGTTCTTC.

The gene calls are TRBV3-1 (or the pseudogene TRBV3-2) and TRBJ2-7; 7 nucleotides match TRBD1. Germline lookup yields CDR1 LGHDT and CDR2 YNNKEL (reference sequence). The V and J ends lost 4 bases and 7 bases, in that order; junction bases with no gene match: 10. The CDR3 contains 14 residues. CDR3 sequence reads: CASSPRTGREEQYF. DNA for the CDR3: TGTGCCAGCAGCCCGAGGACAGGCAGAGAGGAGCAGTACTTC.

The V and J genes are TRBV28 and TRBJ1-1; TRBD1 matches at 12 bases. The CDR3 spans 12 residues. Trimming removed 6 bases from V and 11 bases from J; junction bases left unmatched: 4. The germline CDR1 and CDR2 sequences are MDHEN and SYDVKM. Here the CDR3 reads CASRGTGGSAFF. Here the CDR3 DNA reads TGTGCCAGCAGGGGGACAGGGGGCTCGGCTTTCTTT.

The rearrangement joins TRBV11-2 to TRBJ2-7; weak D call: TRBD1 (6 bases). Trimming stripped 2 bases from V and 3 bases from J, with 17 bases between. This CDR3 spans 16 amino acids. CDR1 and CDR2 (germline): SGHAT, FQNNGV. The CDR3 here is CASSLIRGRGGYEQYF. In nucleotides, the CDR3 is TGTGCCAGCAGCTTAATCCGGGGCCGAGGGGGCTACGAGCAGTACTTC.

This rearrangement joins TRBV14 to TRBJ1-5; no clear D gene. Germline V gives CDR1 SGHDN, CDR2 FVKESK. The V end was cut by 4 bases, the J end by 1 base, with 5 bases between. CDR3 size: 13 residues. In nucleotides, the CDR3 is TGTGCCAGCAGCCGGCAAAGCAATCAGCCCCAGCATTTT. It encodes CASSRQSNQPQHF.

The chain combines TRBV25-1 with TRBJ1-1; D not resolved. The CDR3 has 13 amino acids. Germline values: CDR1 MGHDK, CDR2 SYGVNS. V lost 6 bases to trimming and J lost 0 bases, with 8 bases between them. The CDR3 spells CASRAGMNTEAFF. The CDR3 DNA reads as TGTGCCAGCAGGGCAGGCATGAACACTGAAGCTTTCTTT.

The V and J genes are TRBV19 and TRBJ2-7, with a possible D match to TRBD2 (6 bases). The CDR3 length is 15 residues. Germline CDR1 and CDR2: LNHDA and SQIVND (reference sequence). The ends were cut back, 3 bases at V and 3 bases at J, with 15 bases in the middle. In nucleotides, the CDR3 is TGTGCCAGTAGTATTTCAGGAGGGCTCTACTACGAGCAGTACTTC. Protein: CASSISGGLYYEQYF. Based on the CDR3 plus reference TRBV19 and TRBJ2-7, the full variable domain is DGGITQSPKYLFRKEGQNVTLSCEQNLNHDAMYWYRQDPGQGLRLIYYSQIVNDFQKGDIAEGYSVSREKKESFPLTVTSAQKNPTAFYLCASSISGGLYYEQYFGPGTRLTVT.

The chain links TRBV7-9 to TRBJ2-7, with TRBD2 identical over 10 bases. V lost 4 bases to trimming and J lost 5 bases; unmatched junction nucleotides: 8. The CDR3 spans 15 residues. Germline loops: CDR1 SEHNR, CDR2 FQNEAQ (reference sequence). The CDR3: CASSSSGGAYDEQYF. The CDR3 bases are TGTGCCAGCAGCTCCAGCGGGGGGGCCTATGACGAGCAGTACTTC.

The CDR3 DNA follows: TGTGCCAGTAGTATCCAGGGCTTCGTCTACGAGCAGTACTTC. Protein: CASSIQGFVYEQYF. The V and J genes are TRBV19 and TRBJ2-7, with a tentative D call TRBD1 (5 bases). The CDR3 runs to 14 residues. Germline V gene sequence: CDR1 LNHDA, CDR2 SQIVND (reference sequence). Trimming removed 3 bases at V and 3 bases at J, with 12 bases between. Full variable domain (remainder filled in from reference TRBV19 and TRBJ2-7): DGGITQSPKYLFRKEGQNVTLSCEQNLNHDAMYWYRQDPGQGLRLIYYSQIVNDFQKGDIAEGYSVSREKKESFPLTVTSAQKNPTAFYLCASSIQGFVYEQYFGPGTRLTVT.

The rearrangement links TRBV7-9 to TRBJ2-5; D is perhaps TRBD2 (5 bases). The CDR3 has 14 amino acids. The V gene lost 10 bases and the J gene lost 1 base, with 16 bases spanning the gap. The germline gives CDR1 SEHNR, CDR2 FQNEAQ (reference sequence). CDR3 sequence reads: CAIPTGAGQETQYF. In DNA, the CDR3 is TGTGCCATCCCAACCGGCGCGGGCCAAGAGACCCAGTACTTC.

The chain is built from TRBV5-1 and TRBJ2-3; D might be TRBD2 (6 bases). Trimming pared 0 bases from V and 6 bases from J, leaving 11 bases between. The CDR3 has 14 amino acids. Per germline, CDR1 SGHRS and CDR2 YFSETQ. CDR3 bases: TGCGCCAGCAGCTTGGAGACTAGAGGGGATACGCAGTATTTT. Protein: CASSLETRGDTQYF.

CDR3 DNA sequence: TGTGCCAGCAGCTTAAGGGAAAGGGGGAAGGGAGATACGCAGTATTTT. Protein: CASSLRERGKGDTQYF. This sequence joins TRBV7-2 and TRBJ2-3, with D possibly TRBD1 on 6 matching bases. Trimming took 2 bases from V and 5 from J, leaving 17 bases between them. The CDR3 is 16 amino acids. Germline V gene lookup returns CDR1 SGHTA and CDR2 FQGNSA.

The chain recombines TRBV3-1 (or the pseudogene TRBV3-2) with TRBJ2-1, with 9 bases lining up with TRBD2. Germline values: CDR1 LGHDT, CDR2 YNNKEL (reference sequence). J was trimmed by 0 bases and V by 3 bases; bases with no gene match: 21. This CDR3 comprises 22 residues. CDR3 sequence: CASSHLTRRDGGAGGSYNEQFF. The CDR3 nucleotides are TGTGCCAGCAGCCATTTGACAAGGAGGGATGGGGGAGCGGGGGGCTCCTACAATGAGCAGTTCTTC.

This clone turned up a few times. V and J are TRBV5-1 and TRBJ1-4, with a weak D call TRBD1 (5 bases). V was trimmed by 4 bases and J by 2 bases, leaving 9 bases between them. There are 14 residues in the CDR3. The germline CDR1 and CDR2 sequences are SGHRS and YFSETQ. The CDR3 DNA is TGCGCCAGCAGCGGAGGGACCACTAATGAAAAACTGTTTTTT. Translation gives CASSGGTTNEKLFF.

The chain recombines TRBV18 with TRBJ2-3; TRBD2 is a possible D gene (5 bases). Deletions cut 3 bases from V and 3 bases from J, with 13 bases between. From germline, CDR1 is KGHSH and CDR2 LQKENI. CDR3 length equals 15 residues. Here the CDR3 DNA reads TGTGCCAGCTCACCGGCGGGCAGGCTTACAGATACGCAGTATTTT. Its translation is CASSPAGRLTDTQYF.

This chain links TRBV15 with TRBJ1-2; D is unclear. V gave up 4 bases and J gave up 4 bases, with 10 bases separating them. This CDR3 is built from 13 residues. From germline, CDR1 is LNHNV and CDR2 YYDKDF (reference sequence). CDR3 sequence reads: CATSIDNLYGYTF. The DNA of the CDR3 is TGTGCCACCAGCATCGACAACCTCTATGGCTACACCTTC.

The V gene is TRBV18, the J gene TRBJ1-2, with D maybe TRBD1 (6 bases). Germline CDR1 reads KGHSH; CDR2 reads LQKENI. This CDR3 is 14 amino acids long. The germline V and J ends were trimmed by 3 bases and 1 base, with 9 bases remaining between them. CDR3 sequence reads: CASSPGQINYGYTF. DNA of the CDR3: TGTGCCAGCTCACCCGGACAGATTAACTATGGCTACACCTTC.

The CDR3 nucleotides are TGTGCCAGCATGGGGCAGGGAGGGATGGGCAATCAGCCCCAGCATTTT. Protein: CASMGQGGMGNQPQHF. J is TRBJ1-5 and V is TRBV28; D is possibly TRBD1 (5 bases). V lost 7 bases, J lost 2 bases, and 18 bases lay in between. Per the germline V gene, CDR1 is MDHEN and CDR2 is SYDVKM. CDR3 length equals 16 residues.

The V gene is TRBV7-2, the J gene TRBJ2-5, with TRBD1 identical over 9 bases. V lost 5 bases, J lost 5 bases, and 6 bases stayed unmatched. This CDR3 has 14 residues. In germline, CDR1 is SGHTA, CDR2 FQGNSA. The CDR3 bases are TGTGCCAGCAGCAAAACAGGGGGCGCCGAGACCCAGTACTTC. Amino acids: CASSKTGGAETQYF.

This clone appeared a single time. The DNA for the CDR3 is TGTGCCTGGAGTCTGCAGGGGGCAAGTGGTTCACCCCTCCACTTT. Protein product: CAWSLQGASGSPLHF. The V call is TRBV30, the J call TRBJ1-6; TRBD1 matches at 8 bases. With V trimmed by 2 bases and J by 9 bases, 9 bases remained unmatched. The CDR3 runs to 15 residues. Germline lookup yields CDR1 GTSNPN and CDR2 SVGIG (reference sequence).

The V gene is TRBV4-1, the J gene TRBJ2-1; D gene ambiguous. CDR1 is MGHRA, CDR2 YSYEKL, per germline. V dropped 3 bases and J dropped 5 bases, with 11 bases sitting between them. The CDR3 consists of 14 residues. This CDR3 is CASSQVSGNNEQFF. As DNA, the CDR3 is TGCGCCAGCAGCCAGGTGTCAGGAAACAATGAGCAGTTCTTC.